The 10 T cell receptor beta chains given below trace back to one sample, sequenced in a study of blood T cell repertoires in COVID-19. The data were produced by immunoSEQ multiplex PCR, yet TCRdb's version contains in-frame clones alone and is incomplete. There are 100,000 to 150,000 clones in the sample; over 75% occur only once, and 15% to 20% lies in the top ten. Sequenced sample: peripheral blood. These receptors originate from a man aged 30-40 years with COVID-19, enrolled during active disease.

The chain employs TRBV15 and TRBJ1-5; D call uncertain. The CDR3 is 13 amino acids. Germline V gives CDR1 LNHNV, CDR2 YYDKDF (reference sequence). Trimming left V 0 bases short and J 11 bases short, with 11 bases between. The CDR3 nucleotides read TGTGCCACCAGCAGAGATTACCCCCGGGCCCAGCATTTT. Its translation: CATSRDYPRAQHF.

In its sample, this clone was seen a few times. The V gene is TRBV11-3, the J gene TRBJ2-7, with TRBD2 matching over 9 bases. Germline V gene sequence: CDR1 SGHNT, CDR2 YENEEA. The V gene end was trimmed by 5 bases and the J gene end by 5 bases; junction bases not matched to a gene: 13. The CDR3 has 16 amino acids. CDR3 DNA: TGTGCCAGCAGCAATCCATTAGCGGGAGTTCACCACGAGCAGTACTTC. Encoded protein: CASSNPLAGVHHEQYF.

This sequence joins TRBV28 and TRBJ1-2, with no clear D. The V end lost 6 bases, the J end lost 13 bases, and 21 bases lay between the germline ends. The CDR3 consists of 13 residues. Germline CDR1 MDHEN, CDR2 SYDVKM. The CDR3 DNA reads TGTGCCAGCAGCCCTAACCCTTGGAAGTCGGGCACCTTC. The encoded protein is CASSPNPWKSGTF.

This clone was found a few times. This chain connects TRBV20-1 to TRBJ2-7; D uncertain. Trimming took 0 bases from V and 9 from J, leaving 9 bases between them. This CDR3 has 11 amino acids. Germline V gene data show CDR1 as DFQATT and CDR2 as SNEGSKA (reference sequence). The DNA of the CDR3 is TGCAGTGCTAGAGACAGGCTTGTGCAGTACTTC. It is translated as CSARDRLVQYF.

The chain uses TRBV18 and TRBJ2-2; a possible D gene is TRBD2 (7 bases). This CDR3 is built from 17 residues. From germline, CDR1 is KGHSH and CDR2 LQKENI. V dropped 1 base and J dropped 1 base, with 13 bases sitting between them. The CDR3 spells CASSPQGGARNTGELFF. The CDR3, as DNA: TGTGCCAGCTCACCACAAGGGGGGGCGCGGAACACCGGGGAGCTGTTTTTT.

The CDR3 nucleotides read TGTGCCAGCAGTCGACTAGTTGATACGCAGTATTTT. Amino acid sequence: CASSRLVDTQYF. The rearrangement joins TRBV12-3 or TRBV12-4 to TRBJ2-3, with a weak D call TRBD2 (6 bases). CDR3 length: 12 residues. Trimming took off 5 bases at V and 6 bases at J, with 9 bases between the two ends.

The rearrangement links TRBV11-3 to TRBJ2-1, with 9 nucleotides matching TRBD2. V lost 6 bases and J lost 4; bases outside the gene matches: 4. The CDR3 is 14 amino acids. In germline, CDR1 is SGHNT, CDR2 YENEEA. The CDR3 nucleotides are TGTGCCAGCAGTCCGGGACTAGCTTACAATGAGCAGTTCTTC. It yields the protein CASSPGLAYNEQFF.

V and J are TRBV28 and TRBJ2-7, with D uncertain. This CDR3 has 12 residues. The V gene's germline CDR1 is MDHEN and CDR2 SYDVKM. V lost 7 bases and J lost 3, with 10 bases in between. DNA for the CDR3: TGTGCCAGCACCTCCTCCGTCTACGAGCAGTACTTC. It translates to CASTSSVYEQYF.

The chain links TRBV4-1 to TRBJ1-2, with D tentatively TRBD1 (6 bases). CDR1 is MGHRA and CDR2 is YSYEKL in the germline V gene. Trimming took off 3 bases at V and 8 bases at J, with 19 bases between the two ends. There are 15 residues in the CDR3. This CDR3 reads CASSQGARGGLGYTF. The CDR3 DNA reads as TGCGCCAGCAGCCAGGGGGCCAGGGGCGGTCTAGGCTACACCTTC.

The V gene is TRBV6-1, the J gene TRBJ1-4; 8 nucleotides agree with TRBD1. The junction had 5 bases not matched to a gene; V was cut back by 3 bases and J by 8 bases. CDR3 length: 14 residues. Germline CDR1 MNHNS, CDR2 SASEGT. In nucleotides, the CDR3 is TGTGCCAGCAGTGACAGGGGGCGCTGGGAAAAACTGTTTTTT. Translation: CASSDRGRWEKLFF.